These T cell receptor beta chains were read from a single sample in a study of blood T cells in healthy people across ages. TCRdb redid the calling of the 5' RACE reads with MiXCR, one entry per CDR3 protein. Of about 1.4 million distinct CDR3 sequences in the sample, roughly 64% are singletons; the top ten hold 5.5% to 8%. The specimen was blood. The receptors here all came from a man between 18 and 29 years old in good health. Both conserved end residues are part of each CDR3. A D gene is named only where the DNA matches it firmly. Some rows have no size entry. The others give once, few or many, or a class for an expanded clone.

cdr3_aa	cdr3_nt	d_call	j_call	v_call	cdr3_length	clone_size
CASSPTPGTGSYEQYF	TGTGCCAGCAGTCCCACCCCCGGGACAGGGTCCTACGAGCAGTACTTC	TRBD1	TRBJ2-7	TRBV12-3/TRBV12-4	16	.
CASSLTSVGEQYF	TGTGCCAGCAGCTTGACCTCGGTGGGGGAGCAGTACTTC	.	TRBJ2-7	TRBV5-6	13	few
CASSQTESSLTGELFF	TGCGCCAGCAGCCAAACGGAGAGCTCGCTCACCGGGGAGCTGTTTTTT	.	TRBJ2-2	TRBV5-1	16	.
CASSQGLAGASNEQFF	TGTGCCAGCAGTCAAGGACTAGCGGGAGCGTCAAATGAGCAGTTCTTC	TRBD2	TRBJ2-1	TRBV27	16	.
CASSQWGLNTDTQYF	TGCGCCAGCAGCCAATGGGGCCTCAACACAGATACGCAGTATTTT	.	TRBJ2-3	TRBV4-1	15	.
CATSDPAGSGANVLTF	TGTGCCACCAGTGACCCGGCTGGGTCTGGGGCCAACGTCCTGACTTTC	.	TRBJ2-6	TRBV24-1	16	.
CASSQGVQANEQFF	TGCGCCAGCAGCCAAGGAGTGCAGGCCAATGAGCAGTTCTTC	.	TRBJ2-1	TRBV4-1	14	.
CASSTTGRYNEQFF	TGTGCCAGCAGTACGACAGGGAGATACAATGAGCAGTTCTTC	TRBD1	TRBJ2-1	TRBV7-9	14	few
CASSFGRGEAFF	TGTGCCAGCAGTTTTGGGCGGGGTGAAGCTTTCTTT	.	TRBJ1-1	TRBV27	12	.
CASSQDPGLENEQYF	TGCGCCAGCAGCCAAGATCCGGGACTAGAGAACGAGCAGTACTTC	TRBD2	TRBJ2-7	TRBV4-1	15	few
CVSSLVGSHGSYNEQFF	TGCGTCAGCAGCTTGGTCGGTAGCCACGGGTCGTACAATGAGCAGTTCTTC	.	TRBJ2-1	TRBV5-1	17	.
CATMSAANTEAFF	TGTGCCACCATGTCAGCGGCCAACACTGAAGCTTTCTTT	.	TRBJ1-1	TRBV24-1	13	.
CASSQDLAEGGTEAFF	TGTGCCAGCAGCCAAGATTTGGCGGAAGGAGGCACTGAAGCTTTCTTT	.	TRBJ1-1	TRBV4-2	16	.